This TCR beta chain derives from a study of OX40 agonist ivuxolimab in advanced cancers. As for the study in general: Partial responses, seen in three patients, involved one hepatocellular carcinoma and two cutaneous melanomas.

Data came from immunoSEQ multiplex PCR; TCRdb stores just in-frame clones and leaves some out. The sample lists under 140,000 clones, approximately 90% occurring once. This specimen consisted of CD4+ or CD8+ T cells sorted from blood, obtained in a trial of the OX40 agonist ivuxolimab. The receptor was isolated from an adult with an advanced solid tumor such as melanoma, head and neck, liver or kidney cancer.

The CDR3 here is CASSRTSGGPEQYF. In DNA, the CDR3 is TGTGCCAGCAGCCGGACTAGCGGGGGCCCCGAGCAGTACTTC. The rearrangement joins TRBV4-2 to TRBJ2-7, with 13 bases lining up with TRBD2. The CDR3 runs to 14 residues. J lost 6 bases, V lost 4 bases, and 3 bases had no gene match. Looked up from germline, CDR1 is LGHNA and CDR2 is YNFKEQ.